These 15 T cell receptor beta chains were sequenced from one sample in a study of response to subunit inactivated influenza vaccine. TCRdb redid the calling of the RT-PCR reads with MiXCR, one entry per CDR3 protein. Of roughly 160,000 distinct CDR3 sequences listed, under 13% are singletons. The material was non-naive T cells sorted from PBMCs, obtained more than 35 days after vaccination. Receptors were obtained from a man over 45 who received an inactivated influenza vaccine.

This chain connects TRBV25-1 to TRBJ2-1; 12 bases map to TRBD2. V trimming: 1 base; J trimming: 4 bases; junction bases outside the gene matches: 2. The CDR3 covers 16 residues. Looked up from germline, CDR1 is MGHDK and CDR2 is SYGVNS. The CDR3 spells CASSELTSGSYNEQFF. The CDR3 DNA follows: TGTGCCAGCAGTGAATTGACTAGCGGGAGTTACAATGAGCAGTTCTTC. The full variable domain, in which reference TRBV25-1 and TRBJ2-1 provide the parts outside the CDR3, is EADIYQTPRYLVIGTGKKITLECSQTMGHDKMYWYQQDPGMELHLIHYSYGVNSTEKGDLSSESTVSRIRTEHFPLTLESARPSHTSQYLCASSELTSGSYNEQFFGPGTRLTVL.

The CDR3 bases are TGTGCCAGCAGCTTTGTGGGGGAGAACACCGGGGAGCTGTTTTTT. Encoded protein: CASSFVGENTGELFF. The chain has TRBV5-6 and TRBJ2-2, with D possibly called TRBD1 or TRBD2 (5 bases each). The germline CDR1 and CDR2 sequences are SGHDT and YYEEEE. The CDR3 runs 15 residues. Trimming cost V 2 bases and J 1 base, with 9 bases left between them.

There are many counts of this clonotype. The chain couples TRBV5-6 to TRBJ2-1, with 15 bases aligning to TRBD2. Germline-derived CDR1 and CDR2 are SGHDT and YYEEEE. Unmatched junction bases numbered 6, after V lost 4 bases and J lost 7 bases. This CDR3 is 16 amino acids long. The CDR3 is CASSPSGTSGRNEQFF. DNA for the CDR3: TGTGCCAGCAGCCCATCCGGGACTAGCGGGAGGAATGAGCAGTTCTTC. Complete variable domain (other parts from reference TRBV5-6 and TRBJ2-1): DAGVTQSPTHLIKTRGQQVTLRCSPKSGHDTVSWYQQALGQGPQFIFQYYEEEERQRGNFPDRFSGHQFPNYSSELNVNALLLGDSALYLCASSPSGTSGRNEQFFGPGTRLTVL.

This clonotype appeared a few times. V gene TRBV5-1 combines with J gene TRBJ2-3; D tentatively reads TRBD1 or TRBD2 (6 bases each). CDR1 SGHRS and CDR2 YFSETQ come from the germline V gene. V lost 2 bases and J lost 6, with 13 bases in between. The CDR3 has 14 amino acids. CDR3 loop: CASSFSGGGDTQYF. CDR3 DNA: TGCGCCAGCAGCTTTAGCGGAGGGGGGGATACGCAGTATTTT.

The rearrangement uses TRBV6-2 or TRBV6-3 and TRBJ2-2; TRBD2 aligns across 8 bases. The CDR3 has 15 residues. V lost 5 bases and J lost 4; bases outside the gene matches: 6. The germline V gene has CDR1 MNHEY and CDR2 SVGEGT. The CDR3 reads CASSGFGGATGELFF. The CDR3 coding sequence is TGTGCCAGCAGTGGTTTCGGGGGGGCCACCGGGGAGCTGTTTTTT.

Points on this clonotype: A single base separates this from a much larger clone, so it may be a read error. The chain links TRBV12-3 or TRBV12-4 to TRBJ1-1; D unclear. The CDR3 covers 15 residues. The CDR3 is CDSSPMALMNTEAFF. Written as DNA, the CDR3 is TGTGACAGCAGTCCCATGGCCCTCATGAACACTGAAGCTTTCTTT.

CDR3 loop: CASSPAASDTQYF. The CDR3 DNA sequence: TGTGCCAGCAGCCCCGCGGCTTCAGATACGCAGTATTTT. The chain recombines TRBV11-2 with TRBJ2-3; no definite D call. The CDR3 totals 13 residues. The V gene's germline CDR1 is SGHAT and CDR2 FQNNGV. The V end was cut by 5 bases, the J end by 4 bases, with 10 bases between.

DNA for the CDR3: TGCGCCAGCAGAGAGGGCCTAAACACCGGGGAGCTGTTTTTT. Translating it yields CASREGLNTGELFF. The chain uses TRBV10-1 and TRBJ2-2, with D possibly matching TRBD2 (5 bases). The CDR3 runs to 14 residues. Trimming removed 6 bases from V and 2 bases from J, with 10 bases in between. Germline V lookup: CDR1 WNHNN, CDR2 SYGVQD (reference sequence).

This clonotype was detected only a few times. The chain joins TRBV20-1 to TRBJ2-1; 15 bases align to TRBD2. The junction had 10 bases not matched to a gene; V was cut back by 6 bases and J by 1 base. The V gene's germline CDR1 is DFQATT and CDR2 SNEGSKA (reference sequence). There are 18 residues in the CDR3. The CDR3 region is CSAPPGLAGGQSYNEQFF. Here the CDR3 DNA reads TGCAGTGCGCCCCCGGGACTAGCGGGAGGTCAATCCTACAATGAGCAGTTCTTC.

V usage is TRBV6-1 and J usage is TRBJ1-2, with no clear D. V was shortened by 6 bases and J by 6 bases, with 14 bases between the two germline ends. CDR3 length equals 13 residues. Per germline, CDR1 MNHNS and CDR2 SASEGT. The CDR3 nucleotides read TGTGCCAGCAGATTCAGTATTTCCAATGGCTACACCTTC. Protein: CASRFSISNGYTF.

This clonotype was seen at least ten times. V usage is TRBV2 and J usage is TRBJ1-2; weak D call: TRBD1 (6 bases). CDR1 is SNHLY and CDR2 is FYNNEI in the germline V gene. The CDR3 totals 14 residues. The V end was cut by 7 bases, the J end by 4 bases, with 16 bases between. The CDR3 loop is CASTRDTGPYGYTF. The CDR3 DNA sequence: TGTGCCAGCACCCGGGACACCGGCCCCTATGGCTACACCTTC.

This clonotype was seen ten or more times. Here the CDR3 DNA reads TGTGCCAGCAGTTCTAGCTTATACGAGCAGTACTTC. Amino acids: CASSSSLYEQYF. This sequence joins TRBV12-3 or TRBV12-4 and TRBJ2-7; TRBD2 might be the D (5 bases). V shed 4 bases and J shed 4 bases, with 8 bases lying between them. The CDR3 length is 12 residues.

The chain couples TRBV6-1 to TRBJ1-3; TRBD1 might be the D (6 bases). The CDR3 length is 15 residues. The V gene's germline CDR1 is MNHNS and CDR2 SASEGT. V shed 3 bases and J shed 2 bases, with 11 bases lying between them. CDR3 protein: CASSDGGGTGNTIYF. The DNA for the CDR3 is TGTGCCAGCAGTGATGGGGGGGGCACTGGAAACACCATATATTTT.

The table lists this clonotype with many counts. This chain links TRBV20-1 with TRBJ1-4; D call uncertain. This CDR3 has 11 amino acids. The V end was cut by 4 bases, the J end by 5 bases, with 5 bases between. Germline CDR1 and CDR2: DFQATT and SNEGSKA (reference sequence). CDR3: CSAKANEKLFF. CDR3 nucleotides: TGCAGTGCTAAAGCCAATGAAAAACTGTTTTTT.

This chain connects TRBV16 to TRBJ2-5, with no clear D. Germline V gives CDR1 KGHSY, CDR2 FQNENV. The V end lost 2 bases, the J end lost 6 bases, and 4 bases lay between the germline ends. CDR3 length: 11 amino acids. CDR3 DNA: TGTGCCAGCAGCCAAGTGAAGACCCAGTACTTC. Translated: CASSQVKTQYF. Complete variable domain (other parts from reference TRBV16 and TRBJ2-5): GEEVAQTPKHLVRGEGQKAKLYCAPIKGHSYVFWYQQVLKNEFKFLISFQNENVFDETGMPKERFSAKCLPNSPCSLEIQATKLEDSAVYFCASSQVKTQYFGPGTRLLVL.